These 31 T cell receptor beta chains share one sample of origin, sequenced in a study of CD8+CD57+ T cells in acquired aplastic anemia. Profiles of TCR beta VDJ and CDR3 were generated from a genomic DNA template. From the reads, TCRdb called clonotypes with MiXCR, one entry per CDR3 protein. The sample includes about 130,000 distinct CDR3 sequences, 41% of them seen just once. The sample consisted of sorted CD4+, CD8+, or CD8+CD57+ T cells (not recorded which) from PBMCs. The receptors were sampled from a human donor in good health, serving as a control.

This clonotype was detected many times. V and J are TRBV7-9 and TRBJ2-7; TRBD2 aligns across 13 bases. CDR3 length equals 15 residues. Per the germline V gene, CDR1 is SEHNR and CDR2 is FQNEAQ (reference sequence). V lost 5 bases to trimming and J lost 7 bases; unmatched junction nucleotides: 8. The CDR3 loop is CASSGSGLAGAEQYF. The CDR3 coding sequence is TGTGCCAGCAGCGGCTCCGGACTAGCGGGAGCGGAGCAGTACTTC.

The rearrangement links TRBV5-1 to TRBJ1-2, with TRBD1 matching over 8 bases. The germline CDR1 and CDR2 sequences are SGHRS and YFSETQ. The V gene end was trimmed by 0 bases and the J gene end by 3 bases; junction bases not matched to a gene: 10. The CDR3 totals 17 residues. Written as DNA, the CDR3 is TGCGCCAGCAGCTTGGGGATCAGGGGGCGAGAAGACTATGGCTACACCTTC. Amino acid sequence: CASSLGIRGREDYGYTF.

Turning to this clonotype: Being one base from a much bigger clone, this may be a read error. The chain uses TRBV7-9 and TRBJ1-2, with D maybe TRBD1 (6 bases). V was clipped by 2 bases and J by 4 bases, with 8 bases between them. The CDR3 spans 13 residues. Germline V gene sequence: CDR1 SEHNR, CDR2 FQNEAQ (reference sequence). CDR3 amino acids: CASSLSQGYGYTF. In DNA, the CDR3 is TGTGCCAGCAGCTTATCACAGGGCTATGGCTACACCTTC.

This CDR3 reads CSVEDLGVGGYTF. CDR3 DNA sequence: TGCAGCGTTGAAGACCTCGGAGTAGGCGGCTACACCTTC. The chain employs TRBV29-1 and TRBJ1-2; D unresolved. Per the germline V gene, CDR1 is SQVTM and CDR2 is ANQGSEA. The CDR3 loop spans 13 amino acids. Trimming cost V 0 bases and J 8 bases, with 13 bases left between them.

This clonotype was observed many times. This chain uses TRBV20-1 with TRBJ2-5; 8 bases fit TRBD2. The CDR3 runs 15 residues. Germline CDR1 and CDR2: DFQATT and SNEGSKA (reference sequence). V trimming: 0 bases; J trimming: 4 bases; junction bases outside the gene matches: 7. The CDR3 nucleotides read TGCAGTGCTAGAGATGGGACTAGTCTAGGAGAGACCCAGTACTTC. Its protein product is CSARDGTSLGETQYF.

The chain employs TRBV9 and TRBJ1-3; TRBD1 agrees at 8 bases. Trimming took 6 bases from V and 5 from J; bases not matched to a gene: 10. CDR3 length equals 15 residues. Germline loops: CDR1 SGDLS, CDR2 YYNGEE. The CDR3 loop is CASTVGQALRNTIYF. The CDR3 nucleotides are TGTGCCAGCACAGTGGGACAGGCCCTACGAAACACCATATATTTT.

This clonotype was recorded at least ten times. The chain recombines TRBV10-3 with TRBJ2-7; no definite D call. Trimming removed 10 bases from V and 3 bases from J, with 19 bases in between. The CDR3 has 14 residues. CDR1 and CDR2 (germline): ENHRY, SYGVKD. The CDR3 region is CASRAVTSGYEQYF. In nucleotides, the CDR3 is TGTGCCAGCCGAGCCGTGACATCAGGCTACGAGCAGTACTTC.

This clonotype is a singleton in its sample. The chain links TRBV10-3 to TRBJ1-2, with D unresolved. This CDR3 spans 12 amino acids. V gave up 2 bases and J gave up 7 bases, with 8 bases separating them. CDR1 and CDR2 (germline): ENHRY, SYGVKD. Written as DNA, the CDR3 is TGTGCCATCAGTGAGCTACAGAGTGGCTACACCTTC. Its protein is CAISELQSGYTF.

The V gene is TRBV12-3 or TRBV12-4, the J gene TRBJ1-2; TRBD1 is a possible D gene (6 bases). Deletions cut 5 bases from V and 4 bases from J, with 17 bases between. CDR3 length: 15 amino acids. CDR3 DNA: TGTGCCAGCAGTCCCGACAGGCCGTTTCTCTATGGCTACACCTTC. This gives the protein CASSPDRPFLYGYTF.

The V gene is TRBV7-9, the J gene TRBJ1-2; tentatively, D is TRBD1 (5 bases). Per the germline V gene, CDR1 is SEHNR and CDR2 is FQNEAQ (reference sequence). The CDR3 runs 13 residues. V lost 5 bases and J 2 bases, leaving 9 bases between the germline ends. CDR3 residues: CASSRQQNYGYTF. CDR3 bases: TGTGCCAGCAGCCGACAGCAAAACTATGGCTACACCTTC.

The CDR3 sequence is CASSEYNSGTGGIGELFF. The CDR3 DNA reads TGTGCCAGCAGTGAATATAACTCCGGGACAGGGGGCATCGGGGAGCTGTTTTTT. The chain carries TRBV25-1 and TRBJ2-2, with 12 positions matching TRBD1. Germline V gives CDR1 MGHDK, CDR2 SYGVNS. The V and J ends lost 0 bases and 7 bases, in that order; junction bases with no gene match: 9. The CDR3 is made up of 18 amino acids.

The chain links TRBV16 to TRBJ2-6, with no clear D. The CDR3 is 14 residues long. Germline CDR1 is KGHSY and CDR2 is FQNENV. V lost 9 bases, J lost 0 bases, and 9 bases lay in between. Here the CDR3 DNA reads TGTGCCAGTAACCGACCCTCTGGGGCCAACGTCCTGACTTTC. This sequence encodes CASNRPSGANVLTF.

The chain links TRBV29-1 to TRBJ2-7, with 8 bases aligning to TRBD2. Germline-derived CDR1 and CDR2 are SQVTM and ANQGSEA. Trimming at V came to 8 bases and at J to 3 bases, leaving 6 bases not matched to a gene. This CDR3 has 12 residues. The CDR3 DNA is TGCAGCTTAGGGCGGGAGGTCTACGAGCAGTACTTC. Encoded protein: CSLGREVYEQYF.

The chain is built from TRBV25-1 and TRBJ2-5, with a tentative D call TRBD1 (6 bases). Germline CDR1 is MGHDK and CDR2 is SYGVNS. The CDR3 totals 18 residues. V was trimmed by 6 bases and J by 2 bases, leaving 25 bases between them. DNA of the CDR3: TGTGCCAGCAGCCAAGATATCGGTCCCTGGGGGCGACAAGAGACCCAGTACTTC. Translation: CASSQDIGPWGRQETQYF.

About this clonotype itself: A much larger clone differs by one base, so this may be a read error. The J gene is TRBJ2-4, the V gene TRBV10-1; D gene uncertain. Trimming removed 3 bases from V and 11 bases from J, with 14 bases in between. Germline loops: CDR1 WNHNN, CDR2 SYGVQD (reference sequence). CDR3 size: 13 residues. CDR3 protein: CASSDSQVHVQYF. Here the CDR3 DNA reads TGCGCCAGCAGTGATTCCCAGGTCCACGTTCAGTACTTC.

Ten or more counts support this clonotype. A junction end diverges from the germline sequence, so it may reflect a read error. CDR3 region: CASRQGNTEAFF. As DNA, the CDR3 is TGTGCCAGCAGACAGGGGAACACTGAAGCTTTCTTT. The chain recombines TRBV5-1 with TRBJ1-1; 7 nucleotides align to TRBD1. Germline loops: CDR1 SGHRS, CDR2 YFSETQ. This CDR3 comprises 12 residues.

This clonotype was recorded many times. The chain links TRBV5-8 to TRBJ2-5; 8 bases fit TRBD1. J was trimmed by 4 bases and V by 2 bases; bases with no gene match: 7. CDR1 and CDR2 from the germline V gene are SGHTS and YDEGEE. The CDR3 consists of 15 residues. The chain's CDR3 is CASSFTGGWRETQYF. The CDR3 DNA sequence: TGTGCCAGCAGCTTCACAGGGGGATGGCGAGAGACCCAGTACTTC.

For this clonotype: No conserved phenylalanine or tryptophan is present at the end of the CDR3, so a read error is the likely explanation. The chain uses TRBV19 and TRBJ1-1; D is unresolved. V was clipped by 5 bases and J by 4 bases, with 17 bases between them. In germline, CDR1 is LNHDA, CDR2 SQIVND (reference sequence). CDR3 length: 15 amino acids. The CDR3 spells CASSFGSFRVTEAFL. CDR3 coding DNA: TGTGCCAGTAGTTTTGGTAGCTTTAGGGTCACTGAAGCTTTCCTT.

As to this clonotype: A much larger clonotype is one base distant, so this may be a read error. J is TRBJ2-7 and V is TRBV6-1; D remains ambiguous. Germline CDR1 reads MNHNS; CDR2 reads SASEGT. CDR3 length equals 13 residues. This CDR3 is CASSEIGPYGQYF. In DNA form, the CDR3 reads TGTGCCAGCAGTGAAATTGGCCCCTACGGGCAGTACTTC.

This clonotype was seen ten or more times. The chain uses TRBV7-2 and TRBJ1-2; no reliable D call. V gave up 8 bases and J gave up 3 bases, with 10 bases separating them. The V gene's germline CDR1 is SGHTA and CDR2 FQGNSA. The CDR3 loop spans 12 amino acids. The CDR3 DNA reads as TGTGCCAGCGGCCCGGACTACTATGGCTACACCTTC. Translating it yields CASGPDYYGYTF.

This clonotype was counted many times. The chain carries TRBV19 and TRBJ2-2; either TRBD1 or TRBD2 may supply D (6 bases each). The CDR3 extends over 16 amino acids. Germline values: CDR1 LNHDA, CDR2 SQIVND (reference sequence). Trimming removed 5 bases from V and 6 bases from J, with 19 bases in between. CDR3 DNA sequence: TGTGCCAGTAGTGGCCTAGGGGGGAAAGGAGCCGGGGAGCTGTTTTTT. This translates into CASSGLGGKGAGELFF. Drawing the rest from reference TRBV19 and TRBJ2-2, the complete variable domain is DGGITQSPKYLFRKEGQNVTLSCEQNLNHDAMYWYRQDPGQGLRLIYYSQIVNDFQKGDIAEGYSVSREKKESFPLTVTSAQKNPTAFYLCASSGLGGKGAGELFFGEGSRLTVL.

V usage is TRBV2 and J usage is TRBJ2-3; no reliable D call. V lost 4 bases and J 4 bases, leaving 15 bases between the germline ends. Germline loops: CDR1 SNHLY, CDR2 FYNNEI. The CDR3 sequence is 15 residues long. CDR3 residues: CASSGAPGLSDTQYF. CDR3 in DNA: TGTGCCAGCAGTGGCGCCCCCGGCCTGTCAGATACGCAGTATTTT.

CDR3 nucleotides: TGTGCCAGCAGTTTAAACAGCTTCGGGGGCTACACCTTC. Protein sequence: CASSLNSFGGYTF. V usage is TRBV12-3 or TRBV12-4 and J usage is TRBJ1-2, with no clear D. Trimming took off 2 bases at V and 8 bases at J, with 12 bases between the two ends. The CDR3 has 13 amino acids.

The V call is TRBV10-3, the J call TRBJ2-2, with 9 bases matching TRBD1. From germline, CDR1 is ENHRY and CDR2 SYGVKD. CDR3 length: 13 residues. V shed 6 bases and J 7 bases; nucleotides not matched to a gene: 3. This chain's CDR3 is CAIRGQGNGELFF. CDR3 sequence (DNA): TGTGCCATCAGGGGACAGGGAAACGGGGAGCTGTTTTTT.

V and J are TRBV18 and TRBJ1-1, with unresolved D. V dropped 3 bases and J dropped 2 bases, with 10 bases sitting between them. CDR3 length equals 14 residues. Per germline, CDR1 KGHSH and CDR2 LQKENI. Here the CDR3 reads CASSPQGLNTEAFF. CDR3 DNA: TGTGCCAGCTCACCGCAAGGTCTCAACACTGAAGCTTTCTTT.

This clonotype was counted ten times or more. J is TRBJ1-2 and V is TRBV6-1; D might be TRBD1 (6 bases). The CDR3 consists of 15 residues. In germline, CDR1 is MNHNS, CDR2 SASEGT. Deletions cut 3 bases from V and 4 bases from J, with 15 bases between. Written as DNA, the CDR3 is TGTGCCAGCAGTGAGGAAGGGGGGGTGAGCTATGGCTACACCTTC. As protein: CASSEEGGVSYGYTF.

This clonotype was seen at least ten times. The chain's CDR3 is CASSQDPTSGYNEQFF. The CDR3 nucleotides read TGTGCCAGCAGCCAAGATCCCACTAGCGGGTACAATGAGCAGTTCTTC. The chain uses TRBV4-2 and TRBJ2-1; 9 nucleotides agree with TRBD2. CDR3 length equals 16 residues. CDR1 is LGHNA, CDR2 YNFKEQ, per germline. With V trimmed by 0 bases and J by 4 bases, 4 bases remained unmatched.

This clonotype was counted ten times or more. The chain joins TRBV19 to TRBJ2-5, with no clear D. The CDR3 length is 14 residues. Germline V gene sequence: CDR1 LNHDA, CDR2 SQIVND (reference sequence). Deletions cut 1 base from V and 2 bases from J, with 8 bases between. CDR3 bases: TGTGCCAGTAGTATAGGAAGGAGACAAGAGACCCAGTACTTC. This translates into CASSIGRRQETQYF.

The chain combines TRBV29-1 with TRBJ1-1; a possible D gene is TRBD1 (5 bases). The CDR3 has 12 amino acids. V was trimmed by 3 bases and J by 3 bases, leaving 8 bases between them. Germline CDR1 is SQVTM and CDR2 is ANQGSEA. The CDR3 region has the DNA TGCAGCGTTGATTGGGGGGACACTGAAGCTTTCTTT. The encoded protein is CSVDWGDTEAFF.

Ten or more counts support this clonotype. The gene calls are TRBV5-1 and TRBJ1-1; the D is unclear. V was cut by 0 bases and J by 4 bases, with 7 bases left in between. The CDR3 covers 13 residues. Germline V CDR1 and CDR2: SGHRS, YFSETQ. The CDR3 nucleotides are TGCGCCAGCAGCTTGGACGGGCCCACTGAAGCTTTCTTT. Translation gives CASSLDGPTEAFF.

The chain employs TRBV7-9 and TRBJ2-7; D unresolved. Germline V gene lookup returns CDR1 SEHNR and CDR2 FQNEAQ (reference sequence). Trimming removed 4 bases from V and 3 bases from J, with 13 bases in between. The CDR3 runs 14 residues. The CDR3 bases are TGTGCCAGCAGCTCTAATAGGGAAGACTACGAGCAGTACTTC. Protein sequence: CASSSNREDYEQYF.